The rows below give T cell receptor beta chains drawn from one sample of a study of blood T cells in healthy people across ages. TCRdb reprocessed the 5' RACE reads with MiXCR, giving one entry per CDR3 protein. The sample records 750,000 to 950,000 distinct CDR3 sequences, 20% to 30% being singletons. The sample was also linked to a second study, of T cells of mothers and their children.

The sample was blood. Source of these receptors: a boy younger than 18 in good health. CDR3s leave out the opening cysteine and the closing phenylalanine or tryptophan. The order of the fields is J gene, V gene, CDR3 protein.

TRBJ2-1	TRBV7-9	ASSVPSEGDRGNEQF
TRBJ2-7	TRBV18	ASALRGYEQY
TRBJ2-1	TRBV5-4	ASSLPGPAGLHEQF
.	TRBV28	ASSLGFAVGSYEQY
TRBJ2-2	TRBV12-3/TRBV12-4	ASSSTGGTGELV
TRBJ2-1	TRBV20-1	SALLGGLDEQF
TRBJ2-2	TRBV5-1	ASSLYLAATGELF
TRBJ2-3	TRBV9	ASSVVGTGTDTQY
TRBJ2-7	TRBV19	ASSMGRGYEQY
TRBJ2-5	TRBV5-1	ASSFGLAGMYQGTQY
TRBJ1-5	TRBV29-1	SVEVGQNQPQH
TRBJ2-1	TRBV30	AWSPWGEQF
TRBJ2-1	TRBV7-2	ASSSQTNLVNEQF
TRBJ1-1	TRBV4-1	ARSQERNGQGMTEAF
TRBJ2-7	TRBV3-1	ASSQETYGARTYEQY
TRBJ1-2	TRBV11-2	ASSLTSAHGYT
TRBJ2-7	TRBV5-1	ASSPWTGGSEQY
TRBJ2-5	TRBV12-3/TRBV12-4	ASNPGLRGETQY
TRBJ2-1	TRBV28	ATGQGVNEQF
TRBJ1-4	TRBV20-1	SARTGGDEKLF
TRBJ2-4	TRBV20-1	SARDLRAGGIYIQY
TRBJ2-5	TRBV12-3/TRBV12-4	ASSLVPLGGRQETQY
TRBJ2-7	TRBV5-1	ASSWDNSYEQY
TRBJ1-4	TRBV10-3	AISEVSTQEKLF
.	TRBV20-1	SARAGQVAGETQY
.	TRBV10-3	AISESGTGREETQY
TRBJ2-5	TRBV29-1	SVPTSLQETQY
TRBJ2-3	TRBV15	ATSRAVPNGADTQY
TRBJ1-5	TRBV12-3/TRBV12-4	ASRGQGGSNQPQH
TRBJ1-2	TRBV7-2	ASSDRVGPYGYT
TRBJ2-5	TRBV7-9	AGRGQETQY
TRBJ2-5	TRBV15	ATSDHRGRGETQY
TRBJ2-5	TRBV15	ATSRDHTSGGQETQY
TRBJ2-3	TRBV20-1	SASLGGRGVGTDTQY
TRBJ1-2	TRBV5-1	ASSLGLREDINYGYT
TRBJ2-5	TRBV7-3	ASSLNLKETQY
.	TRBV12-3/TRBV12-4	ASSWDREGLDKYEQF
TRBJ1-1	TRBV10-3	AISESRGNTEAF
TRBJ2-1	TRBV18	ASSPASGGAMNEQF
TRBJ2-5	TRBV19	ASSKGLTETQY
TRBJ1-4	TRBV15	AKRGTTDATNEKLF
TRBJ1-1	TRBV7-9	ASSPTSYTEAL
TRBJ1-1	TRBV5-4	ASSLQEGTEAF
TRBJ2-7	TRBV20-1	SARVPGSYEQY
TRBJ1-1	TRBV29-1	SVFPTTEAF
TRBJ1-5	TRBV28	ASSSIQGGYSNQPQH
TRBJ2-2	TRBV20-1	SARGLAGNTGELF
TRBJ2-7	TRBV12-3/TRBV12-4	ASSSGQAEY
.	TRBV5-1	ASSLDSFSDEQY
TRBJ2-5	TRBV6-2/TRBV6-3	ASSSGLAVYQETQY
TRBJ2-7	TRBV6-1	ASSEVREVYEQY
TRBJ2-1	TRBV10-1	ASSPSGLSYNEQF
TRBJ1-1	TRBV2	ASKYRGAVNTEAF
TRBJ2-2	TRBV6-6	ASTLSGGANGELF
TRBJ1-5	TRBV3-1	ASSQRGADQPQH